Reported below is one TCR beta chain. Its antigen remains undetermined. There are no base qualities to consult, and no much larger clone falls within one base. The treatment or condition tag for this specimen amounts to: in vitro stimulation with specific CMV peptide epitopes to enrich CMV-specific T cells. Sequencing was performed on an Illumina HiSeq 1500. TCRdb ran its own pipeline on the public reads, namely fastp trimming at Q25 and MiXCR clone calling, and kept in-frame beta chains. Entries are consolidated by CDR3 protein sequence, retaining the most common genes and DNA. For this sample the table gives hundreds of thousands of distinct CDR3 sequences, of which approximately 31% were detected only once. The top ten constitute about 14% of the sample. The data originate from a study of T cell repertoires in cytomegalovirus infection (dated 2019 in TCRdb). In terms of the full investigation: Recently identified HLA-C-restricted CMV epitopes, whose presentation resists viral immunomodulation, were targeted by peptide stimulations together with well-studied HLA-B-restricted epitopes. Donor HLA type was relevant to the analysis, because carriage of CMV infection together with the matching HLA type was indicated by public TCR beta signatures. Results and caveats for the whole study, not just this receptor: The ex vivo response was dominated by HLA-C-restricted CMV-specific TCR beta clonotypes, which also provided the single most frequent clonotype in two of eight donors. In both this cohort and an independent approximately 370-donor cohort, the cumulative frequency of public TCR beta family members distinguished carriers of CMV infection plus the relevant HLA type.

Including cysteine and phenylalanine, the CDR3 has 12 amino acids. Only the CDR3 part of the read is kept: 36 bases, read in frame from the first base. V is reduced by 3 bases and J by 7 bases, leaving a spacing of 9 bases between them. According to the germline V gene (reference sequence), CDR1 reads MNHEY and CDR2 reads SMNVEV. The clonotype comes from a human donor in good health (CMV status not recorded). Some clones in this sample may be carry-over from other donors' samples. The sample was cultured CD8+ T cells from PBMCs, taken from culture after CMV antigen stimulation. The chain was built from TRBV27 and TRBJ1-1; the D gene lacks a confident call. The CDR3 in this case is CASSFLRGEAFF. The nucleotides are TGTGCCAGCAGTTTTCTCAGAGGTGAAGCTTTCTTT.